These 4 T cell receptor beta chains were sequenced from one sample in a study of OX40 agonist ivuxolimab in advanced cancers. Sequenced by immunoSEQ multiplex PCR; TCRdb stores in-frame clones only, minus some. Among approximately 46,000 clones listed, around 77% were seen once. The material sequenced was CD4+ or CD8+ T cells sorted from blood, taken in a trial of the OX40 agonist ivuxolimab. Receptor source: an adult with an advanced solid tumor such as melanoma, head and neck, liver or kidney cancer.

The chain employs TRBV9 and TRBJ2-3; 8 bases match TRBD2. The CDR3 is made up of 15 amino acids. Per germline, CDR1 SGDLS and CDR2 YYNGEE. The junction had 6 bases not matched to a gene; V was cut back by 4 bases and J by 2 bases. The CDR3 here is CASSKLADSTDTQYF. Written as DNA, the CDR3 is TGTGCCAGCAGCAAACTAGCGGATTCCACAGATACGCAGTATTTT.

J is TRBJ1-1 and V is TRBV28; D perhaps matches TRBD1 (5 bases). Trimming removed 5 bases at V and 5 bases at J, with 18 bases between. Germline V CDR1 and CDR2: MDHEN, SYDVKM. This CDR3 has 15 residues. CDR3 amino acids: CASSPWGGARTEAFF. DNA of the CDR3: TGTGCCAGCAGTCCCTGGGGAGGGGCACGTACTGAAGCTTTCTTT.

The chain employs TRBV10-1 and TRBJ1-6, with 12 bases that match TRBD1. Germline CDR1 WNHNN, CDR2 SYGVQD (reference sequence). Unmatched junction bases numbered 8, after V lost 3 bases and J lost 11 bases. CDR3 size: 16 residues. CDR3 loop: CASSEGTGGPRAPLHF. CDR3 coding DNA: TGCGCCAGCAGTGAAGGGACAGGGGGCCCGCGGGCACCCCTCCACTTT.

Here the CDR3 DNA reads TGTGCCAGCAGTTACAACGACAGGGGTTTTGAAAAACTGTTTTTT. Protein product: CASSYNDRGFEKLFF. The rearrangement links TRBV6-5 to TRBJ1-4; 8 bases line up with TRBD1. Trimming cost V 2 bases and J 7 bases; bases outside gene matches: 6. Germline V gene data show CDR1 as MNHEY and CDR2 as SVGAGI. The CDR3 loop spans 15 amino acids.